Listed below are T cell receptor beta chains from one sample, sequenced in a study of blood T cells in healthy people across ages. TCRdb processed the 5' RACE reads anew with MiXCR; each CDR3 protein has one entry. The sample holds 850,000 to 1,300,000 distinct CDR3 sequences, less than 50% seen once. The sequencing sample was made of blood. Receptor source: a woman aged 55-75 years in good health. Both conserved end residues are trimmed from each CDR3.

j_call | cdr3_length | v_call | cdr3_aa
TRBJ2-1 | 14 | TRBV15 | ATSRAGTGAYNEQF
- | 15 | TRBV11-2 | ASSSPFLGTEIYEQY
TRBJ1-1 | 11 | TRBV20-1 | SAREDPFEEAF
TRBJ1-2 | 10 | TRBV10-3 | AISSLRGGYT
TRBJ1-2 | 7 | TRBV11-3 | ASSRCHT
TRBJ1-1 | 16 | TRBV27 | ASSGGSTTTGIILDAF
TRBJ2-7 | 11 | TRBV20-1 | SAFSGVSYEQY
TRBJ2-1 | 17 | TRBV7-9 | ASSTRLGEGIGYYNEQF
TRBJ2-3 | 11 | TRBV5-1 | ASRGTVADTQY
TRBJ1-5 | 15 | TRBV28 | ASSYRPRGVSNQPQH
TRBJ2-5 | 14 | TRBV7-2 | ASSSRRQGLGETQY
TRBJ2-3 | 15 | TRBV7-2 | ASSYDRKASSTDTQY
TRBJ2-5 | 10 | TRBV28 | ASNTGGNEQY
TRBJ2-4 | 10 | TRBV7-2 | ASIPKLNIQY
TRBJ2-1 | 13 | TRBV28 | ASLSREAYPDEQF
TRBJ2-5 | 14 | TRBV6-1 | ASSEGGMGRQETQY
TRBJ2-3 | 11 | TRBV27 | ASSLSQTDTQY
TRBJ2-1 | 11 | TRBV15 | ATSRQVYNEQF
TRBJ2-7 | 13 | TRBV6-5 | ASSYSPGLAAEQY
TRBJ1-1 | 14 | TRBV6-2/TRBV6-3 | ASSYSRDREDTEAF
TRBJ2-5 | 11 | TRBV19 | ASSQDRRGTQY
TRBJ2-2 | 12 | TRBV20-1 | SAQDGTSGGELF
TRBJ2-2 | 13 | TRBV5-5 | ASSLRESSGGELF
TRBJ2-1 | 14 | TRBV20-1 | SASLAGPTSYNEQF
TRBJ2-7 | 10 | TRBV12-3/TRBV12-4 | ASSRLPYEQY
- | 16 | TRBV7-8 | ASSLDLTGGSSYNEQY
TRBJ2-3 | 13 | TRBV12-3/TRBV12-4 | ASSFTGGPGDTQY
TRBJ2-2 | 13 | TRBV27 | ASSLMGPNAGELF
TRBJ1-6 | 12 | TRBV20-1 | SASTGVWNSPLH
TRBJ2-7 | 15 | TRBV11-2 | ASSFSSGLGTVDEQY
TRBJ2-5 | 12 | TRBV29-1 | SVEDETGEETQY
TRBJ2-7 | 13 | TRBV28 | ASSEGQAINYEQY
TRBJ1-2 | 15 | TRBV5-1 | ASSYAPGTGEHYGYT
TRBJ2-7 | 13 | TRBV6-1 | ASSPRVAGGDEQY
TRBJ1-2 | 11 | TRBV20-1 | SARSQGNYGYT
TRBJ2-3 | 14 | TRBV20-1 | SAREHKRSKDYPGY
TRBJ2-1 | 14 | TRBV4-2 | ASSQGWVGTHNEQF
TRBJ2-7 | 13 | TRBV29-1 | SVELLSGRENEQY
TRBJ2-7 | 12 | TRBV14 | ASSQDLSSYEQY
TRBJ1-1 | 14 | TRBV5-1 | ASSLAGTGSVTEAF
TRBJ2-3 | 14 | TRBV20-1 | SATMDRTERRDTQY
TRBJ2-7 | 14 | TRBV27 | ASSLRPSGANNEQY